The present TCR beta chain was sequenced within a study of blood T cell repertoires in COVID-19. Study-wide context: Donors in the United States, Italy and Spain gave samples during acute or convalescent COVID-19. T cells, B-cell-depleted T cells, or PBMCs provided the cDNA or gDNA that served as material.

Original processing notes: Quantification of nucleated cells was approximated via reference gene primer amplification. TCRdb's copy holds only in-frame clones and misses some; the assay was immunoSEQ multiplex PCR. The V and J calls and the clone size are those of that table, but D and trimming were determined from the DNA. The sample gives 250,000 to 300,000 clones, roughly 90% of which show up once; approximately 13% is in the top ten. The CDR3 is made up of 14 amino acids. The germline V gene has CDR1 LNHNV and CDR2 YYDKDF (reference sequence). Trimming removed 3 bases from V and 5 bases from J; junction bases left unmatched: 5.

J is TRBJ1-1 and V is TRBV15, with TRBD1 matching 8 bases. This TCR was sampled from a woman aged 60-75 years with acute or convalescent COVID-19. Source material: peripheral blood. In nucleotides, the CDR3 is TGTGCCACCAGCAGCTACAGGGGGGGGACTGAAGCTTTCTTT. This encodes CATSSYRGGTEAFF.